This TCR beta chain appears in the sequencing data of a study of molecular identifiers for immune sequencing clone quantification (dated by TCRdb to the late 2010s). Regarding the research as a whole: In a replicate experiment, RNA from roughly 20,000 or 100,000 naive CD8 T cells was split into five aliquots, four of which were sequenced. The study was a methods study using CD8 T cells to benchmark molecular-identifier clustering-based TCR repertoire sequencing (MIDCIRS) and TCR RNA copy counting. The study at large found these results: Naive libraries contained spiked-in Jurkat TCR RNA (approximately nine copies' worth), which is not part of the donor repertoire. About 3 recovered TCR RNA copies per cell were obtained by modeling, versus roughly 9.7 by digital PCR, implying a capture efficiency of 25% to 30%. When barcode sub-clustering was omitted, TCR diversity was inflated by chimeric consensus sequences, with chimeras reaching as high as 47%. Spiked-in Jurkat TCR RNA equal to a single cell's worth was reported to be detectable even within one million naive CD8 T cells. Highly expanded clone sizes could be underestimated because identical TCR molecules may share a barcode. Clones above 20 RNA copies held over 98% of molecules in CMV-specific effector cells but under 1% in naive cells.

This clonotype was recorded at least ten times. Its antigen remains unidentified. No clone much larger than this one lies a single base away; base qualities are absent. Libraries of naive CD8 T cells were built from anywhere between roughly 20,000 and 1,100,000 sorted cells, with 10%, 30% or 50% of the purified RNA used. Naive CD8 T cells were FACS-sorted as CD8+CD4-CCR7+CD45RA+ on a BD FACSAria II into RLT Plus buffer. More than 8 TCR copies' worth of Jurkat RNA were spiked into roughly 17,000-1,100,000 naive CD8 T cell samples to test detection sensitivity. CD8 T cells were enriched using RosetteSep CD8+ T Cell Enrichment Cocktail and Ficoll-Paque, and the enriched cells then underwent ACK red cell lysis. Library prep was done by PCR. Sequencing used an Illumina HiSeq 4000. Bulk TCR libraries were generated as previously described, with the TCR primers listed in Table S5 used. The Qiagen AllPrep DNA/RNA kit was used to purify total RNA. Before analysis, reads from multiple sequencing runs of the same library were pooled. The paper's processing steps were these. Reads were retained only if an exact TCR constant sequence was present, and the retained reads were trimmed to 150 nt and grouped according to their 12-nt molecular barcodes. Within each barcode group, reads were sub-clustered at a 15% Levenshtein threshold, and quality-weighted consensus sequences were built per RNA molecule. Non-functional sequences were discarded, and so were lower-count sequences lying one edit away from another sequence. Barcode sub-clusters with fewer than 20% of the maximum read count were removed, based on fitting two negative binomial distributions. TCRdb reprocessing: public reads trimmed at Q25 with fastp, clones called with MiXCR, in-frame beta chains kept. Records with the same CDR3 protein are collapsed into one entry carrying the most frequent genes and DNA. TCRdb, not the original authors, processed these V and J calls. Within this sample are about 89,000 distinct CDR3 sequences, with 15% to 20% of them counted one time only. Clones ranked in the top ten supply 0.85% of the sample.

The CDR3, from cysteine to phenylalanine, totals 11 residues. Just the 33-base CDR3 DNA is kept, in frame starting at base 1. V trim: 6 bases; J trim: 9 bases; unmatched bases: 2. From a lookup of the germline V gene (reference sequence), CDR1 and CDR2 are MNHNY and SVGAGI. Sequences were obtained from naive CD8+ T cells from blood, with Jurkat cell RNA spiked in. What the cell subset or site label conveys for this sample: FACS-sorted CD8+CD4-CCR7+CD45RA+ naive T cells. This sequence originates from a human donor in good health. Some libraries in this study had Jurkat cell RNA spiked in. The chain uses TRBV6-6 and TRBJ2-1, with 7 junctional bases fitting TRBD2. The CDR3 has the sequence CASRGGGEQFF. In nucleotide form, the sequence is TGTGCCAGCAGGGGCGGGGGTGAGCAGTTCTTC.